A selection of T cell receptor beta chains follows, all from one sample in a study of blood T cell repertoires in COVID-19. TCRdb's copy holds only in-frame clones and misses some; the assay was immunoSEQ multiplex PCR. The top ten clones hold around 7.9% of a sample with a few hundred thousand clones, 75% to 90% of them seen once. Sequences were obtained from PBMCs or T cells enriched from blood (not recorded which). The receptors come from a woman aged 60 to 75 who had recovered from COVID-19. CDR3s include the opening cysteine and the closing phenylalanine or tryptophan.

v_gene	j_gene	CDR3aa
TRBV4-1	TRBJ1-5	CASSLGLISNQPQHF
TRBV9	TRBJ2-3	CASSVRSGGTVGTDTQYF
TRBV13	TRBJ1-1	CASSLAGEAFF
TRBV24-1	TRBJ2-7	CAAVYRGRMRYEQYF
TRBV7-2	TRBJ1-1	CASSRGQLNTEAFF
TRBV10-3	TRBJ2-1	CAISSPGQVKYEQFF
TRBV7-2	TRBJ1-2	CASSARDRDPNYGYTF
TRBV24-1	TRBJ2-7	CATSDATGGYPYEQYF
TRBV7-8	TRBJ1-1	CASSLIAAGSPTEAFF
TRBV27	TRBJ2-3	CASGPRPNTDTQYF
TRBV18	TRBJ1-2	CASSRTDADRVYGYTF
TRBV7-2	TRBJ2-2	CASSLFLAGELFF
TRBV6-5	TRBJ1-5	CASHQVGSGNQPQHF
TRBV27	TRBJ1-4	CASRVQATNEKLFF
TRBV6-2/TRBV6-3	TRBJ1-1	CASSPAGTGLATEAFF
TRBV3-1/TRBV3-2	TRBJ2-5	CASSRGLAGGTETQYF
TRBV10-2	TRBJ2-1	CASSDGRAMYNEQFF
TRBV19	TRBJ2-1	CASSILDSVNEQFF
TRBV7-8	TRBJ1-6	CASSLVLGRRDNSPLHF
TRBV4-1	TRBJ1-5	CASSKGVGPVYSNQPQHF
TRBV28	TRBJ1-1	CASSLGNRNTEAFF
TRBV29-1	TRBJ1-5	CSVVLGGTGDQPQHF
TRBV7-6	TRBJ2-2	CASSLWEYSGELFF
TRBV6-5	TRBJ2-1	CASTLRGTKVTEQFF
TRBV19	TRBJ1-2	CASSTRTDLYYGYTF
TRBV30	TRBJ1-1	CAWDPSGNTEAFF
TRBV11-2	TRBJ2-7	CASSFLREGGVYEQYF
TRBV6-1	TRBJ1-2	CASSEFGTGAPNYGYTF
TRBV18	TRBJ1-2	CASSPGTVYGYTF
TRBV5-4	TRBJ2-1	CASSFSGVIDIF
TRBV5-1	TRBJ2-5	CASSQQGAGETQYF
TRBV5-1	TRBJ2-3	CASGRGQDTDTQYF
TRBV11-3	TRBJ2-4	CASSLVGTVAKNIQYF
TRBV5-1	TRBJ2-6	CASSFGSGGPWVLTF
TRBV10-3	TRBJ1-6	CAISGTGHNSPLHF
TRBV3-1/TRBV3-2	TRBJ2-1	CASSHNGAGPSSYNEQFF
TRBV21-1	TRBJ2-1	CASSKVTGTSDHEQFF
TRBV2	TRBJ1-3	CASSPRQSSGNTIYF
TRBV24-1	TRBJ1-1	CATSLGSAEAFF
TRBV11-2	TRBJ2-1	CASSLRGSSYNEQFF
TRBV9	TRBJ2-3	CASSVRAGGVSDTQYF
TRBV30	TRBJ2-5	CAWTKGNAGRETQYF
TRBV30	TRBJ1-3	CAYAGFSGNTIYF
TRBV10-3	TRBJ1-3	CATGAGQGLNTIYF
TRBV10-2	TRBJ2-5	CASSESGETQYF
TRBV9	TRBJ2-1	CASSVAKGGSYNEQFF
TRBV18	TRBJ1-5	CASSSTGYSNQPQHF
TRBV2	TRBJ1-1	CASRQQGRNTEAFF
TRBV5-4	TRBJ2-5	CASSNPEQETQYF
TRBV7-7	TRBJ2-1	CASSLGGQGQNEQFF
TRBV6-4	TRBJ2-1	CASSTQPGLANNEQFF
TRBV11-3	TRBJ1-6	CASSLKGVWDRGRTESPLHF